The sequence of this TCR beta chain was determined in a study of graft-versus-host responses after intestinal transplantation. Study as a whole: Every recipient had anti-thymocyte globulin induction and roughly 3 years of tacrolimus plus steroids. Study conclusions and caveats: Where graft-donor T cell macrochimerism was present, patients had high graft-versus-host to host-versus-graft clonal ratios in allografts.

Generated by immunoSEQ multiplex PCR, the TCRdb table keeps only in-frame clones and is missing some. In the table there are roughly 89,000 clones, roughly 92% of which are singletons. Concerning this clone itself: The antigen remains undetermined.

The CDR3 spans 14 residues. Trimming took off 6 bases at V and 4 bases at J, with 15 bases between the two ends. In germline, CDR1 is MNHNY, CDR2 SVGAGI (reference sequence). Sequenced here: unstimulated CD4+ T cells sorted from spleen or lymph node cells, sampled before intestinal transplant. The TCR was taken from a human donor who received an intestinal transplant. The J gene is TRBJ1-2, the V gene TRBV6-6; D unresolved. The CDR3 region is CASSPTRYFYGYTF. The CDR3 DNA is TGTGCCAGCAGCCCCACCCGTTACTTCTATGGCTACACCTTC.